This T cell receptor beta chain is drawn from a study of T cell changes during pregnancy in multiple sclerosis. CDR3 length: 15 residues. The V and J ends lost 7 bases and 5 bases, in that order; junction bases with no gene match: 12. Germline CDR1 MNHNY, CDR2 SVGAGI (reference sequence). The count of this clone is one. TCRdb's table, derived via immunoSEQ multiplex PCR, lists solely in-frame clones and lacks some. Of over 70,000 clones listed, approximately 92% are singletons. The sample in question was peripheral blood, obtained in the first trimester of pregnancy. The origin of this receptor is a female donor with multiple sclerosis, enrolled in a pregnancy study. The rearrangement joins TRBV6-6 to TRBJ2-7, with 9 bases matching TRBD2. CDR3 region: CASKGGGGGANEQYF. For the CDR3, the DNA is TGTGCCAGCAAAGGAGGCGGCGGGGGGGCCAACGAGCAGTACTTC.